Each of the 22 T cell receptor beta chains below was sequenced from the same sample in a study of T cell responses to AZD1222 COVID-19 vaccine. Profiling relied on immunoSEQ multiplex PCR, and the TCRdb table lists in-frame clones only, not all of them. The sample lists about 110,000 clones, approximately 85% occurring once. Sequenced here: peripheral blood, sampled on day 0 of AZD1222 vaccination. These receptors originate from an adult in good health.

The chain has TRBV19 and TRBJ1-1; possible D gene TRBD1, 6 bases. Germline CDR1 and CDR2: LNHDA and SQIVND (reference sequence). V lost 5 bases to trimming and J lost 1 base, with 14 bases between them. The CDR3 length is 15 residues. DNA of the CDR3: TGTGCCAGTAGTCCGCCCCTGACAGGGAACACTGAAGCTTTCTTT. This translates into CASSPPLTGNTEAFF.

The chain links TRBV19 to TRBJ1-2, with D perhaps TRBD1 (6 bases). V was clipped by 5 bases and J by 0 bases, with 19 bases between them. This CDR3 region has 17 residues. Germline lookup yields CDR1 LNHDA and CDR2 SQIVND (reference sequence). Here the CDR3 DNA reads TGTGCCAGTAGTCTTAAAGGTGGTAACAGGGCTAACTATGGCTACACCTTC. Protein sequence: CASSLKGGNRANYGYTF.

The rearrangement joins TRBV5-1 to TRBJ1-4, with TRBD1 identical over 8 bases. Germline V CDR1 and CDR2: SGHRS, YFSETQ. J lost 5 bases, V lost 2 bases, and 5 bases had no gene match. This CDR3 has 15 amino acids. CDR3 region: CASSLLGQGNEKLFF. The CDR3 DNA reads TGCGCCAGCAGCTTACTCGGACAGGGCAATGAAAAACTGTTTTTT.

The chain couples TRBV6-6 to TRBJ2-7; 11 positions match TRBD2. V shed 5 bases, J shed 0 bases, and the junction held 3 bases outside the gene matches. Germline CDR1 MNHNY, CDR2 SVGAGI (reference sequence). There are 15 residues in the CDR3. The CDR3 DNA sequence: TGTGCCAGCAGTAGACTAGCGGGGAGCTCCTACGAGCAGTACTTC. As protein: CASSRLAGSSYEQYF.

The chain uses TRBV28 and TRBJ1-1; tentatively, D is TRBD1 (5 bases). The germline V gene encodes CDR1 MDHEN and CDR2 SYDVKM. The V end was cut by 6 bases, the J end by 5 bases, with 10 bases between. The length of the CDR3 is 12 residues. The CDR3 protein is CASSQDMTEAFF. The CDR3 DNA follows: TGTGCCAGCAGCCAGGACATGACTGAAGCTTTCTTT.

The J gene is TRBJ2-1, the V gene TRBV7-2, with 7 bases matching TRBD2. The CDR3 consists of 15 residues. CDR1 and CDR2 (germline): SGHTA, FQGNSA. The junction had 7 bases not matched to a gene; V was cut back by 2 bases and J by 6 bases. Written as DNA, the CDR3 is TGTGCCAGCAGCTTATATGGACTAGGGGTCAATGAGCAGTTCTTC. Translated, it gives CASSLYGLGVNEQFF.

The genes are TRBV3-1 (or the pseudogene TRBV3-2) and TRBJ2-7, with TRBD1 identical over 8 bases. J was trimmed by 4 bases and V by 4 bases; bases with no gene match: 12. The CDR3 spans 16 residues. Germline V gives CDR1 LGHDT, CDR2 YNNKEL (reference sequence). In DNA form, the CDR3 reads TGTGCCAGCAGCCGCCAAGGGCAGGGGGCGCGATACGAGCAGTACTTC. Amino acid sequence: CASSRQGQGARYEQYF.

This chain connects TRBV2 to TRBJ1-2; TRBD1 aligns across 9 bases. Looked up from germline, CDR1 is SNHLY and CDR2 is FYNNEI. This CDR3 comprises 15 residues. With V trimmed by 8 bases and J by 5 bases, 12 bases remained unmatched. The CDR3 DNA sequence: TGTGCCAGCCTGGACAGGGGAAGATTGGGGTATGGCTACACCTTC. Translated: CASLDRGRLGYGYTF.

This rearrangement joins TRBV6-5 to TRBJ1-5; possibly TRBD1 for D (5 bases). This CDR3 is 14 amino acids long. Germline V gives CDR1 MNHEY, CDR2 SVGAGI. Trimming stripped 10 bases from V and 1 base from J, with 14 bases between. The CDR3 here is CATGPGGSNQPQHF. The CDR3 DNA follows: TGTGCCACCGGGCCTGGGGGAAGCAATCAGCCCCAGCATTTT.

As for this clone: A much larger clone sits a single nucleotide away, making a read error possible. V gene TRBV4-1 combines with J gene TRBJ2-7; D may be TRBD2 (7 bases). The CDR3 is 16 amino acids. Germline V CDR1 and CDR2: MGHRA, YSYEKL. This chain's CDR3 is CARSQTEGGLFYEQYF. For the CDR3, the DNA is TGCGCCCGCAGCCAAACGGAGGGGGGGCTTTTCTACGAGCAGTACTTC.

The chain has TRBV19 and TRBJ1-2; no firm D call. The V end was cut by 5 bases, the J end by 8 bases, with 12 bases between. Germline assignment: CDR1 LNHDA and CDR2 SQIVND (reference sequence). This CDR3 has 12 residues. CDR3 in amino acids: CASSDDRRGYTF. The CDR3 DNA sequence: TGTGCCAGTAGTGATGACCGGCGGGGCTACACCTTC.

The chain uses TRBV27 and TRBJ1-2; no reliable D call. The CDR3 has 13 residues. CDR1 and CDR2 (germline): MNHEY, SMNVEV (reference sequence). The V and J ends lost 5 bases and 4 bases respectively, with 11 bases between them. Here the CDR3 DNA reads TGTGCCAGCAGTCCCCGCCCGATCTATGGCTACACCTTC. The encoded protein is CASSPRPIYGYTF.

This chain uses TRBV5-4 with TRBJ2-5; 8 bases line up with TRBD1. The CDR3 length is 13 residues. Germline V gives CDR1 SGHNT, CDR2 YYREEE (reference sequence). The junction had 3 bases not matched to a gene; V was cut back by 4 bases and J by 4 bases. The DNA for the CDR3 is TGTGCCAGCAGCCAGGACAGGGCAGAGACCCAGTACTTC. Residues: CASSQDRAETQYF.

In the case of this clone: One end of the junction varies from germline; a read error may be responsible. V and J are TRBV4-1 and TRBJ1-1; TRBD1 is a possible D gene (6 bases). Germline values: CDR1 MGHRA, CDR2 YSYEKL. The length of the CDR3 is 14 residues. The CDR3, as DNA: TGCGCCAGCAGGCAAGGGGGTGGGGGCACTGAAGCTTTCTTT. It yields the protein CASRQGGGGTEAFF.

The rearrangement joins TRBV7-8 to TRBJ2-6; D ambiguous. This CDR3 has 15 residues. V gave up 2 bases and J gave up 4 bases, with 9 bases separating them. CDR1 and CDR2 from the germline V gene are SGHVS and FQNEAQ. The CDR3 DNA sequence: TGTGCCAGCAGCTTAACAACAGTCGGGGCCAACGTCCTGACTTTC. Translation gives CASSLTTVGANVLTF.

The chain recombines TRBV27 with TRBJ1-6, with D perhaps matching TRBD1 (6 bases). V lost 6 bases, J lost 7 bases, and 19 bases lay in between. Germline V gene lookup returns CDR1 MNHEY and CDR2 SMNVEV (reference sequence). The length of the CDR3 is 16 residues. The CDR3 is CASSNLKGGANSPLHF. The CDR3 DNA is TGTGCCAGCAGCAATCTTAAGGGGGGAGCAAATTCACCCCTCCACTTT.

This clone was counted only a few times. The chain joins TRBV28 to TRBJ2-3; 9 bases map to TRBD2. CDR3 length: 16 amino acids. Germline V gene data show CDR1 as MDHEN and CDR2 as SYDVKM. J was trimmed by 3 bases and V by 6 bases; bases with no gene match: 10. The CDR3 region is CASSDMGRGGTDTQYF. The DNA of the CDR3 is TGTGCCAGCAGCGACATGGGGCGGGGGGGGACAGATACGCAGTATTTT.

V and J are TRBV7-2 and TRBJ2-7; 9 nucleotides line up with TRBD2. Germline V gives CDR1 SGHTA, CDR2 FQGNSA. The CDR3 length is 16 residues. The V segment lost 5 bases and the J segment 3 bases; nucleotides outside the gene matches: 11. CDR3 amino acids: CASSVVASGGRYEQYF. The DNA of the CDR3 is TGTGCCAGCAGCGTCGTGGCGAGCGGGGGGCGCTACGAGCAGTACTTC.

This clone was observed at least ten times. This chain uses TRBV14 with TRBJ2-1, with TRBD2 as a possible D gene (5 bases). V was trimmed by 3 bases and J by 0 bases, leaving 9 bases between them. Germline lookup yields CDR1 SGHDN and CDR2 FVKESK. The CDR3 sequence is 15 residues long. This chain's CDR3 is CASSHGGYSYNEQFF. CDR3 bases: TGTGCCAGCAGCCACGGCGGGTACTCCTACAATGAGCAGTTCTTC.

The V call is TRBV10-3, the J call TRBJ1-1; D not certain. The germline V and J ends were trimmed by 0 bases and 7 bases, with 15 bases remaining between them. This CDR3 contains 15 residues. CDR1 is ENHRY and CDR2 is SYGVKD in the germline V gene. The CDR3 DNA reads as TGTGCCATCAGTGAGTCGGGAGCCAGGACGGGTGAAGCTTTCTTT. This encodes CAISESGARTGEAFF.

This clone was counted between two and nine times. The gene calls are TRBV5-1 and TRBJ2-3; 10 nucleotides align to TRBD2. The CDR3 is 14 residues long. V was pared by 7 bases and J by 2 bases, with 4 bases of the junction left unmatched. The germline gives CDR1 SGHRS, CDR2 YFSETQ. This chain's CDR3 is CASQRGGHTDTQYF. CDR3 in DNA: TGCGCCAGCCAGCGGGGGGGTCACACAGATACGCAGTATTTT.

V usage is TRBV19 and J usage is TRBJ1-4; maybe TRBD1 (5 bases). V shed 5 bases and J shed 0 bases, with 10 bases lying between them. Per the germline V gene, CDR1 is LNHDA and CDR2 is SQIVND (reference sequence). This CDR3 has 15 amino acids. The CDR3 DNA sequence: TGTGCCAGTAGTCGGCCGGGGGCAACTAATGAAAAACTGTTTTTT. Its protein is CASSRPGATNEKLFF.